This T cell receptor (beta chain) derives from a study of blood T cell repertoires in COVID-19. Study background: From the United States, Italy and Spain came samples of acute and convalescent COVID-19. PBMCs, B-cell-depleted T cells, or T cells were the source of the cDNA or gDNA that made up the material.

Under the authors' procedure: Reference gene primers were amplified, and this amplification served to estimate nucleated cell counts. Generated by immunoSEQ multiplex PCR, the TCRdb table keeps only in-frame clones and is missing some. D and trimming come from the DNA, and the V and J calls and clone size come from that table. In the table there are around 71,000 clones, approximately 85% of which are singletons. V was clipped by 7 bases and J by 0 bases, with 10 bases between them. Germline CDR1 reads MRHNA; CDR2 reads SNTAGT. The length of the CDR3 is 13 residues. The material sequenced was peripheral blood. This receptor was taken from an elderly man with acute or convalescent COVID-19. V usage is TRBV6-4 and J usage is TRBJ2-7; D is ambiguous. The chain's CDR3 is CASTFDFSYEQYF. The DNA for the CDR3 is TGTGCCAGCACCTTTGACTTCTCCTACGAGCAGTACTTC.